This section outlines one TCR beta chain sequence together with its context. There is no known antigen for this receptor. At one boundary the junction diverges from the germline segment, which might be a read error. Genomic DNA was used as template for profiling of TCR beta VDJ combinations and CDR3 sequences. An Illumina HiSeq 2000 was the platform used for TCR repertoire sequencing. On the study's bioinformatics: Repertoire assessment relied on Simpson's diversity index, CDR3 size and DJ length profiles, and TRBV/TRBJ rearrangement plots. Whichever DNA sequence was most abundant in the deep sequencing data was defined as the immunodominant clone. CDR3 amino acid sequences were checked for sharing across subjects and were also compared against the VDJdb database and published repertoires. TCRdb reanalyzed the raw reads on its own, using fastp at Q25 for trimming and MiXCR for clone calling, and kept in-frame beta chains. Merged by CDR3 protein, the rows form single entries marked with the most common genes and DNA. What appears here as the V and J calls and clone size reflects TCRdb's work, not the paper's. The sample table shows 200,000 to 250,000 distinct CDR3 sequences, and around 45% are seen once. The top ten clonotypes cover roughly 8% of the sample.

This record comes from a study of CD8+CD57+ T cells in acquired aplastic anemia (dated by TCRdb to about 2018). Notes on the research overall: Extracted DNA from sorted CD4+ and CD8+ cells averaged about 3.4 ug, ranging from 0.2 to 27.4 ug. CD8+CD57+ expansion was defined as a frequency above the mean frequency observed in healthy subjects.

The cysteine opens and the phenylalanine closes a CDR3 of 16 amino acids. Here the CDR3 DNA is all that survives: 48 bases in frame from base 1. Sequences LGHNA (CDR1) and YSLEER (CDR2) are obtained from the germline V gene. The research as a whole found: Although 25 to 30 CD8+ CDR3 sequences were shared by patients and controls, these sequences appeared highly expressed in patients and within the immunodominant clones of patients. CD8+ Simpson's diversity did not differ significantly between patients and healthy controls (P=0.060).

Flow cytometry had shown CD8+CD57+ cell expansion in the patients selected for sequencing. All patients had severe acquired aplastic anemia diagnosed by International Study of Aplastic Anemia and Agranulocytosis and Camitta criteria. No therapy had been received by the patients at the time of blood sampling. In the study, sorted CD4+ and CD8+ blood T cells from patients with severe aplastic anemia and from healthy subjects underwent deep sequencing of TCR repertoires. In the USA, patient enrollment took place under clinicaltrials.gov protocols 00001620, 01623167, 00001397, 00071045, 00081523 and 00961064. Ficoll-Paque density gradient centrifugation was used to isolate peripheral blood mononuclear cells. Before DNA extraction, CD4+ and CD8+ T cells were sorted with FACS or magnetic beads.

What was sequenced was sorted CD4+, CD8+, or CD8+CD57+ T cells (not recorded which) from PBMCs. This TCR came from a human donor with aplastic anemia. The V gene is TRBV4-3 and the J gene is TRBJ1-3, with TRBD1 tentatively as D gene (6 bases match). The CDR3 has the sequence CASSQDRTSSGSTIYF. The DNA sequence reads TGCGCCAGCAGCCAGGACAGAACCTCCTCTGGAAGCACCATATATTTT.